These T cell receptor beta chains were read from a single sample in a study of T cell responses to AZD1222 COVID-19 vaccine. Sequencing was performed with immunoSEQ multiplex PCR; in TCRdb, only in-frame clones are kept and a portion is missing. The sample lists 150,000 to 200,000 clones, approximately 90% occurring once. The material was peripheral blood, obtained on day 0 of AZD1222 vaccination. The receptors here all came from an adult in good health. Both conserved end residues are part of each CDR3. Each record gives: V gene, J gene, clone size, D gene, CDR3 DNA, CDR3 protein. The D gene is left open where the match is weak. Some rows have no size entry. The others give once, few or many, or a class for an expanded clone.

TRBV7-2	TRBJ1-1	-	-	TGTGCCAGCAGCTACAGAGACATGAACACTGAAGCTTTCTTT	CASSYRDMNTEAFF
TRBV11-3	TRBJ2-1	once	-	TGTGCCAGCAGCTTAGGCGGTCTTACAGGCAACAATGAGCAGTTCTTC	CASSLGGLTGNNEQFF
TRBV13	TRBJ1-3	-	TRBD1	TGTGCCAGCAGCTTAGACGGGACAGGTGGAAACACCATATATTTT	CASSLDGTGGNTIYF
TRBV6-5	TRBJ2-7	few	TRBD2	TGTGCCAGCAGTTCCTTAGCGGGGGGGACCTACGAGCAGTACTTC	CASSSLAGGTYEQYF
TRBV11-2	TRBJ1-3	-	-	TGTGCCAGCAGCTTGGAGGGAAGGGCGGCCATATATTTT	CASSLEGRAAIYF
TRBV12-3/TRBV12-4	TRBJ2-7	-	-	TGTGCCAGCAGTACCTCGAACTACGAGCAGTACTTC	CASSTSNYEQYF
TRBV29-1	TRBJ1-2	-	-	TGCAGCGTCCCCGGGGCTCACTATGGCTACACCTTC	CSVPGAHYGYTF
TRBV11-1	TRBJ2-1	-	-	TGTGCCAGCAGCTTAGACCTGCGGGGAACCTACAATGAGCAGTTCTTC	CASSLDLRGTYNEQFF
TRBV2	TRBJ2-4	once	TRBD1	TGTGCCAGCAGCAAGGAGGACAGGCTAGCCAAAAACATTCAGTACTTC	CASSKEDRLAKNIQYF
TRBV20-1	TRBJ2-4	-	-	TGCAGTGCCACCCAAAACATTCAGTACTTC	CSATQNIQYF
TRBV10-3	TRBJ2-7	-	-	TGTGCCATCAGTGACCACGGACGCGTACTCTCCTACGAGCAGTACTTC	CAISDHGRVLSYEQYF